This T cell receptor (beta chain) appears in the sequencing data of a study of response to subunit inactivated influenza vaccine. One entry per CDR3 protein results from TCRdb running MiXCR on the RT-PCR reads. The sample shows some 300,000 distinct CDR3 sequences, about 20% of them seen only once. A remark on this clonotype: The antigen remains undetermined.

General observations from the study: After each seasonal influenza vaccination, few new T cells are recruited, the authors suggested.

Germline values: CDR1 LNHNV, CDR2 YYDKDF (reference sequence). The trim removed 5 bases at V and 8 bases at J, leaving 9 bases unmatched. CDR3 size: 15 residues. This rearrangement joins TRBV15 to TRBJ1-5; 10 bases line up with TRBD1. The sequence derives from a man aged 50 to 75 who received an inactivated influenza vaccine. This specimen was PBMCs from blood, taken roughly 20 months after vaccination. The DNA of the CDR3 is TGTGCCACCAGCTCCCGCGGACAGGGGGAGAAGCCCCAGCATTTT. It translates to CATSSRGQGEKPQHF.